Shown below are 13 T cell receptor beta chains from a single sample sequenced in a study of T cell responses to AZD1222 COVID-19 vaccine. The repertoire was sequenced with immunoSEQ multiplex PCR; TCRdb's copy has only in-frame clones and lacks some. The repertoire holds approximately 150,000 clones, with around 84% as singletons. Sample: peripheral blood, taken 28 days after the second AZD1222 dose. The receptor source for this set is an adult who received the AZD1222 COVID-19 vaccine.

CDR3 sequence: CASSITLNTEAFF. CDR3 bases: TGTGCCAGCAGCATAACCCTGAACACTGAAGCTTTCTTT. V usage is TRBV11-2 and J usage is TRBJ1-1, with D uncertain. Germline values: CDR1 SGHAT, CDR2 FQNNGV. The CDR3 totals 13 residues. Trimming took 5 bases from V and 0 from J, leaving 7 bases between them.

This clone was seen only once. CDR3 DNA: TGTGCCAGCACCAGACAAGGAGAAGCTTTCTTT. Its translation is CASTRQGEAFF. V is TRBV28 and J is TRBJ1-1; no firm D call. Germline CDR1 MDHEN, CDR2 SYDVKM. V was shortened by 7 bases and J by 8 bases, with 11 bases between the two germline ends. The CDR3 is 11 residues long.

The chain is built from TRBV29-1 and TRBJ2-7, with D possibly matching TRBD1 (6 bases). This CDR3 comprises 14 residues. The ends were cut back, 0 bases at V and 3 bases at J, with 12 bases in the middle. CDR1 is SQVTM and CDR2 is ANQGSEA in the germline V gene. CDR3 in DNA: TGCAGCGTTGAAGAACAGGGCGGAAGCTACGAGCAGTACTTC. Its translation is CSVEEQGGSYEQYF.

The rearrangement links TRBV27 to TRBJ2-5, with D unclear. CDR3 length: 16 amino acids. The germline V and J ends were trimmed by 3 bases and 5 bases, with 19 bases remaining between them. Germline lookup yields CDR1 MNHEY and CDR2 SMNVEV (reference sequence). The CDR3 coding sequence is TGTGCCAGCAGTTTGGCCTTGGTCTCCGGGCGGGAGACCCAGTACTTC. The encoded protein is CASSLALVSGRETQYF.

With regard to this clone: Other nucleotide sequences in the sample specify the same CDR3. The gene calls are TRBV29-1 and TRBJ2-3; 13 positions agree with TRBD2. V was clipped by 6 bases and J by 1 base; unmatched bases: 1. The V gene's germline CDR1 is SQVTM and CDR2 ANQGSEA. The length of the CDR3 is 14 residues. CDR3 sequence reads: CSVGLAGGTDTQYF. CDR3 DNA: TGCAGCGTAGGACTAGCGGGGGGCACAGATACGCAGTATTTT.

This chain links TRBV28 with TRBJ2-2; D is undetermined. CDR1 and CDR2 (germline): MDHEN, SYDVKM. This CDR3 has 13 residues. V lost 2 bases and J 5 bases, leaving 6 bases between the germline ends. The CDR3 loop is CASSLSGTGELFF. CDR3 in DNA: TGTGCCAGCAGTTTAAGTGGAACCGGGGAGCTGTTTTTT.

This chain joins TRBV28 and TRBJ2-7; 10 bases map to TRBD1. Germline assignment: CDR1 MDHEN and CDR2 SYDVKM. The CDR3 loop spans 14 amino acids. Germline trimming cut 6 bases from V and 3 bases from J; bases unmatched to any gene: 5. CDR3 loop: CASSPRTGGYEQYF. The CDR3 DNA reads TGTGCCAGCAGCCCGCGGACAGGGGGCTACGAGCAGTACTTC.

The chain joins TRBV9 to TRBJ2-7; 10 bases match TRBD1. Per the germline V gene, CDR1 is SGDLS and CDR2 is YYNGEE. Unmatched junction bases numbered 12, after V lost 5 bases and J lost 7 bases. The CDR3 consists of 15 residues. The CDR3 region has the DNA TGTGCCAGCAGTGCGACCGGGACAGGGGTGGGGGAGCAGTACTTC. It yields the protein CASSATGTGVGEQYF. Using reference TRBV9 and TRBJ2-7 for the parts outside the CDR3, the full variable domain is DSGVTQTPKHLITATGQRVTLRCSPRSGDLSVYWYQQSLDQGLQFLIQYYNGEERAKGNILERFSAQQFPDLHSELNLSSLELGDSALYFCASSATGTGVGEQYFGPGTRLTVT.

This sequence joins TRBV10-3 and TRBJ2-3; a possible D gene is TRBD2 (6 bases). Trimming shortened V by 1 base and J by 1 base, and 9 bases separated the two germline ends. The germline CDR1 and CDR2 sequences are ENHRY and SYGVKD. CDR3 length: 15 residues. The CDR3 coding sequence is TGTGCCATCAGTGAGTGGGGGGTTGGCACAGATACGCAGTATTTT. Its protein product is CAISEWGVGTDTQYF.

This chain connects TRBV6-5 to TRBJ1-6, with D possibly matching TRBD1 (5 bases). The germline gives CDR1 MNHEY, CDR2 SVGAGI. This CDR3 comprises 13 residues. V was pared by 8 bases and J by 8 bases, with 13 bases between. This CDR3 reads CASGGERDSPLHF. CDR3 sequence (DNA): TGTGCCAGCGGGGGGGAGCGCGATTCACCCCTCCACTTT.

The V and J genes are TRBV9 and TRBJ2-3, with TRBD2 identical over 13 bases. The CDR3 covers 15 residues. V lost 7 bases to trimming and J lost 2 bases; unmatched junction nucleotides: 4. Germline V gene lookup returns CDR1 SGDLS and CDR2 YYNGEE. This CDR3 is CASGTSGALTDTQYF. The DNA of the CDR3 is TGTGCCAGCGGGACTAGCGGGGCCCTCACAGATACGCAGTATTTT.

V is TRBV5-1 and J is TRBJ1-4, with D possibly being TRBD1 (6 bases). The CDR3 has 15 amino acids. CDR1 is SGHRS, CDR2 YFSETQ, per germline. Trimming removed 1 base at V and 4 bases at J, with 11 bases between. CDR3 in amino acids: CASSLYTGNNEKLFF. CDR3 nucleotide sequence: TGCGCCAGCAGCTTGTACACAGGGAATAATGAAAAACTGTTTTTT.

The gene calls are TRBV6-5 and TRBJ2-7; 11 bases match TRBD1. The CDR3 consists of 13 residues. Germline loops: CDR1 MNHEY, CDR2 SVGAGI. J gave up 5 bases and V 10 bases, and 7 bases lay outside the gene matches. Here the CDR3 reads CANAGTGGNEQYF. CDR3 coding DNA: TGTGCCAATGCCGGGACAGGGGGGAACGAGCAGTACTTC.